This TCR beta chain was sequenced during a study of shared clonotypes between healthy human individuals. Study details: Three CD4 naive, three CD4 memory, two CD8 naive and one CD8 memory plate were used per donor.

Germline V gives CDR1 MNHEY, CDR2 SMNVEV (reference sequence). V was trimmed by 3 bases and J by 2 bases, leaving 14 bases between them. The CDR3 length is 16 residues. Findings and limits, study-wide: The study's rarefaction showed incomplete sorted-subset sequencing despite large depth. In contrast to clonotypes shared by all four donors, non-shared clonotypes had lower generation probabilities.

As to this clone: Its antigen is currently unknown.

The naive CD8 population came from CD45RO-negative cells selected for CCR7, without terminally differentiated effector memory CD45RA+ cells. Authors' data handling: There were no quality scores in the junction-only immunoSEQ sequences, so filtering differed. Here immunoSEQ multiplex PCR was the method, and the copy in TCRdb shows in-frame clones only, minus some. Clone size and V and J calls were adopted from that table, with D and trimming inferred from the DNA. The table lists some 2.1 million clones, roughly 95% of them singletons. The V and J genes are TRBV27 and TRBJ2-1, with D maybe TRBD2 (6 bases). Specimen: naive CD8+ T cells sorted from blood. The clonotype originates from a man between 18 and 29 years old in good health. The CDR3 region is CASSFRLGAPYNEQFF. In DNA form, the CDR3 reads TGTGCCAGCAGTTTCCGACTAGGGGCCCCCTACAATGAGCAGTTCTTC.